These 21 T cell receptor beta chains were all obtained from the same sample, sequenced in a study of T cell changes during pregnancy in multiple sclerosis. Measured with immunoSEQ multiplex PCR; TCRdb has only the in-frame clones, and not every one. Here the sample spans around 70,000 clones, roughly 92% being singletons. Sample: peripheral blood, taken before pregnancy. The source of these receptors is a female donor with multiple sclerosis, enrolled in a pregnancy study.

The chain combines TRBV11-2 with TRBJ2-5, with 7 bases aligning to TRBD1. Losses at the gene ends were 0 bases for V and 5 bases for J; bases not matched to a gene: 6. The CDR3 has 15 residues. The germline V gene encodes CDR1 SGHAT and CDR2 FQNNGV. CDR3 sequence reads: CASSLEPARGETQYF. Written as DNA, the CDR3 is TGTGCCAGCAGCTTAGAGCCGGCCAGGGGGGAGACCCAGTACTTC.

This chain connects TRBV19 to TRBJ1-5, with a possible D match to TRBD1 (5 bases). The germline V gene has CDR1 LNHDA and CDR2 SQIVND (reference sequence). This CDR3 comprises 15 residues. V was clipped by 4 bases and J by 0 bases, with 10 bases between them. CDR3 in DNA: TGTGCCAGTAGTAGCGGAGGGGCTAGCAATCAGCCCCAGCATTTT. Translation: CASSSGGASNQPQHF.

J is TRBJ1-5 and V is TRBV2; D gene ambiguous. The CDR3 consists of 15 residues. Trimming shortened V by 3 bases and J by 0 bases, and 9 bases separated the two germline ends. Germline lookup yields CDR1 SNHLY and CDR2 FYNNEI. This CDR3 is CASSEGRNSNQPQHF. Here the CDR3 DNA reads TGTGCCAGCAGTGAGGGCAGGAATAGCAATCAGCCCCAGCATTTT.

The chain is built from TRBV4-1 and TRBJ2-1; 10 nucleotides line up with TRBD1. Germline CDR1 MGHRA, CDR2 YSYEKL. Trimming took 3 bases from V and 8 from J; bases not matched to a gene: 4. This CDR3 region has 14 residues. CDR3 sequence: CASSHRDRGDEQFF. CDR3 sequence (DNA): TGCGCCAGCAGCCACAGGGACAGGGGAGATGAGCAGTTCTTC.

This chain joins TRBV9 and TRBJ2-1; 13 nucleotides agree with TRBD2. CDR3 length equals 15 residues. Unmatched junction bases numbered 1, after V lost 2 bases and J lost 5 bases. Germline CDR1 SGDLS, CDR2 YYNGEE. The chain's CDR3 is CASSVGTSGNNEQFF. CDR3 sequence (DNA): TGTGCCAGCAGCGTCGGGACTAGCGGGAACAATGAGCAGTTCTTC.

This chain connects TRBV18 to TRBJ2-1, with TRBD2 matching over 11 bases. V lost 2 bases and J lost 10; bases outside the gene matches: 10. This CDR3 region has 16 residues. Germline V lookup: CDR1 KGHSH, CDR2 LQKENI. CDR3 DNA: TGTGCCAGCTCACCATTGGGGACTAGCGGTCCCGGGGAGCAGTTCTTC. Its protein is CASSPLGTSGPGEQFF.

The rearrangement uses TRBV10-3 and TRBJ2-3, with TRBD2 matching 9 bases. The germline V gene has CDR1 ENHRY and CDR2 SYGVKD. This CDR3 region has 17 residues. The J segment lost 5 bases and the V segment lost 0 bases, leaving 9 bases of the junction unmatched. As DNA, the CDR3 is TGTGCCATCAGTGAGTCGTTGGTAGCGGGAGTAGGAGATACGCAGTATTTT. Translated, it gives CAISESLVAGVGDTQYF.

The chain couples TRBV2 to TRBJ2-3, with 11 bases matching TRBD2. Losses at the gene ends were 1 base for V and 3 bases for J; bases not matched to a gene: 9. The CDR3 sequence is 18 residues long. Germline-derived CDR1 and CDR2 are SNHLY and FYNNEI. The CDR3 region is CASSEGVLAGVSTDTQYF. Here the CDR3 DNA reads TGTGCCAGCAGTGAAGGAGTACTAGCGGGAGTGTCGACAGATACGCAGTATTTT. The variable domain in full, completed from reference TRBV2 and TRBJ2-3, reads EPEVTQTPSHQVTQMGQEVILRCVPISNHLYFYWYRQILGQKVEFLVSFYNNEISEKSEIFDDQFSVERPDGSNFTLKIRSTKLEDSAMYFCASSEGVLAGVSTDTQYFGPGTRLTVL.

The chain joins TRBV27 to TRBJ2-7, with TRBD2 identical over 16 bases. Germline CDR1 is MNHEY and CDR2 is SMNVEV (reference sequence). This CDR3 spans 15 amino acids. V shed 3 bases and J 7 bases; nucleotides not matched to a gene: 3. CDR3 sequence: CASSFGTSGRGEQYF. CDR3 coding DNA: TGTGCCAGCAGTTTTGGGACTAGCGGGAGGGGTGAGCAGTACTTC.

The rearrangement uses TRBV18 and TRBJ1-3; 7 bases match TRBD1. This CDR3 spans 18 amino acids. The J segment lost 0 bases and the V segment lost 4 bases, leaving 12 bases of the junction unmatched. The germline CDR1 and CDR2 sequences are KGHSH and LQKENI. The CDR3: CASSREPGQSLSGNTIYF. The CDR3 nucleotides read TGTGCCAGCTCACGGGAACCGGGACAGTCACTCTCTGGAAACACCATATATTTT.

CDR3 sequence reads: CASSLRPGTLYNEQFF. In DNA, the CDR3 is TGTGCCAGCAGCTTAAGGCCCGGGACACTATACAATGAGCAGTTCTTC. The chain carries TRBV7-2 and TRBJ2-1, with TRBD1 as a possible D gene (6 bases). Germline assignment: CDR1 SGHTA and CDR2 FQGNSA. The CDR3 covers 16 residues. V was trimmed by 2 bases and J by 4 bases, leaving 15 bases between them. Full variable domain (missing parts from reference TRBV7-2 and TRBJ2-1): GAGVSQSPSNKVTEKGKDVELRCDPISGHTALYWYRQSLGQGLEFLIYFQGNSAPDKSGLPSDRFSAERTGGSVSTLTIQRTQQEDSAVYLCASSLRPGTLYNEQFFGPGTRLTVL.

The rearrangement joins TRBV19 to TRBJ2-7, with D tentatively TRBD1 (8 bases). The ends were cut back, 4 bases at V and 6 bases at J, with 22 bases in the middle. The CDR3 has 16 amino acids. Germline V lookup: CDR1 LNHDA, CDR2 SQIVND (reference sequence). The CDR3 is CASSNPGQAWGGEQYF. The CDR3, as DNA: TGTGCCAGTAGTAACCCGGGACAGGCCTGGGGGGGCGAGCAGTACTTC.

This chain joins TRBV29-1 and TRBJ1-1; perhaps TRBD1 as D (6 bases). V gave up 7 bases and J gave up 3 bases, with 9 bases separating them. There are 11 residues in the CDR3. Germline CDR1 and CDR2: SQVTM and ANQGSEA. As DNA, the CDR3 is TGCAGCGCAGCAGGGGACACTGAAGCTTTCTTT. Translating it yields CSAAGDTEAFF. Looking up the rest from reference TRBV29-1 and TRBJ1-1 gives the full variable domain: SAVISQKPSRDICQRGTSLTIQCQVDSQVTMMFWYRQQPGQSLTLIATANQGSEATYESGFVIDKFPISRPNLTFSTLTVSNMSPEDSSIYLCSAAGDTEAFFGQGTRLTVV.

V is TRBV19 and J is TRBJ1-4, with no clear D. This CDR3 contains 15 residues. The germline V gene has CDR1 LNHDA and CDR2 SQIVND (reference sequence). V was clipped by 5 bases and J by 0 bases, with 10 bases between them. CDR3 sequence: CASSPREPTNEKLFF. CDR3 nucleotide sequence: TGTGCCAGTAGTCCGCGGGAGCCAACTAATGAAAAACTGTTTTTT.

For the CDR3, the DNA is TGTGCTAGTGGTTTGGTACCCCCCCCGCGTTCGAGCGAGCAGTTCTTC. This translates into CASGLVPPPRSSEQFF. This chain uses TRBV12-5 with TRBJ2-1; no firm D call. Trimming cost V 0 bases and J 10 bases, with 19 bases left between them. The CDR3 contains 16 residues. From germline, CDR1 is LGHNT and CDR2 FRNRAP.

In this sample, this clone turned up a few times. The gene calls are TRBV29-1 and TRBJ1-1, with D unclear. Germline CDR1 SQVTM, CDR2 ANQGSEA. V was cut by 2 bases and J by 5 bases, with 12 bases left in between. The CDR3 has 13 residues. In nucleotides, the CDR3 is TGCAGCGTTGAAAGCGGCAGGCAAACTGAAGCTTTCTTT. Translated, it gives CSVESGRQTEAFF.

The genes are TRBV10-2 and TRBJ2-7, with D possibly being TRBD1 (5 bases). The CDR3 runs 13 residues. From germline, CDR1 is WSHSY and CDR2 SAAADI. V was shortened by 6 bases and J by 1 base, with 10 bases between the two germline ends. The CDR3 DNA sequence: TGCGCCAGCAGGCAGGGTTCGTCCTACGAGCAGTACTTC. Its protein product is CASRQGSSYEQYF.

This clone was detected only once. The chain joins TRBV13 to TRBJ2-7, with D possibly matching TRBD2 (5 bases). Germline V gives CDR1 PRHDT, CDR2 FYEKMQ (reference sequence). This CDR3 is 15 amino acids long. V gave up 4 bases and J gave up 0 bases, with 13 bases separating them. The CDR3 nucleotides are TGTGCCAGCAGCTCCCTAGCTAGTCTCTCCTACGAGCAGTACTTC. Translating gives CASSSLASLSYEQYF.

This sequence joins TRBV28 and TRBJ1-1, with D tentatively TRBD1 (5 bases). V lost 1 base to trimming and J lost 1 base, with 13 bases between them. CDR3 length equals 16 residues. Germline V gene lookup returns CDR1 MDHEN and CDR2 SYDVKM. This CDR3 reads CASSLYARAQNTEAFF. The CDR3 coding sequence is TGTGCCAGCAGTTTATACGCCAGGGCCCAGAACACTGAAGCTTTCTTT.

This clone was seen just once. CDR3 coding DNA: TGTGCCAGCAGTAGGGGACAGGGGGCCGGATCTGGGGCCAACGTCCTGACTTTC. It is translated as CASSRGQGAGSGANVLTF. The chain is built from TRBV28 and TRBJ2-6; 12 nucleotides match TRBD1. Trimming took 5 bases from V and 1 from J; bases not matched to a gene: 6. Germline CDR1 and CDR2: MDHEN and SYDVKM. This CDR3 contains 18 residues.

The rearrangement links TRBV5-8 to TRBJ2-7; 10 nucleotides match TRBD1. The CDR3 loop spans 14 amino acids. From germline, CDR1 is SGHTS and CDR2 YDEGEE. Trimming took 4 bases from V and 5 from J; bases not matched to a gene: 6. The CDR3 region is CASSVDRGLDEQYF. In DNA form, the CDR3 reads TGTGCCAGCAGCGTCGACAGGGGGCTCGACGAGCAGTACTTC.